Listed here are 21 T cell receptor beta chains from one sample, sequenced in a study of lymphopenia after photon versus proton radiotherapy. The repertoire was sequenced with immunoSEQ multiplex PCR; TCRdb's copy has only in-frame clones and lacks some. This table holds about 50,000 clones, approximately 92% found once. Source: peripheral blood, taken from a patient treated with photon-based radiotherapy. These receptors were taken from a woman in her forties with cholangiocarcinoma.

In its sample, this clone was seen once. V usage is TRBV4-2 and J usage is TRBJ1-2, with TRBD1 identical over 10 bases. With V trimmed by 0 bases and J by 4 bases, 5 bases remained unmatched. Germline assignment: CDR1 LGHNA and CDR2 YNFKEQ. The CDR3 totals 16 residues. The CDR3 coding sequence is TGTGCCAGCAGCCAAGAGGCGACAGGGGGCAGCTATGGCTACACCTTC. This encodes CASSQEATGGSYGYTF.

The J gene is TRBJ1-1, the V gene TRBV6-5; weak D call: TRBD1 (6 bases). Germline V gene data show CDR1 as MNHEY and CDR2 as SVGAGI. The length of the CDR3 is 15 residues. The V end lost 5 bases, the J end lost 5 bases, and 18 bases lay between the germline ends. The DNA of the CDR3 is TGTGCCAGCAGTCCCCAGACAGGAATGGGGACTGAAGCTTTCTTT. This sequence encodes CASSPQTGMGTEAFF.

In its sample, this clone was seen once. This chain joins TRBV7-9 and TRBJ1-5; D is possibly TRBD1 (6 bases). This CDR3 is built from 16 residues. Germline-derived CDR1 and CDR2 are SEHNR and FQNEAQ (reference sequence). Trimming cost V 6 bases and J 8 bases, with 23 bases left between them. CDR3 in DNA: TGTGCCAGCAGTCCGACCGGGACACTCCCGGGAGAGCCCCAGCATTTT. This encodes CASSPTGTLPGEPQHF.

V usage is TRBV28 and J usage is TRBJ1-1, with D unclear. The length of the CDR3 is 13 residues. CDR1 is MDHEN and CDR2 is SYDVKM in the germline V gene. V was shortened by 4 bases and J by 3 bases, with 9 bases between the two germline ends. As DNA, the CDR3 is TGTGCCAGCAGTTCTACCGAGGACACTGAAGCTTTCTTT. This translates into CASSSTEDTEAFF.

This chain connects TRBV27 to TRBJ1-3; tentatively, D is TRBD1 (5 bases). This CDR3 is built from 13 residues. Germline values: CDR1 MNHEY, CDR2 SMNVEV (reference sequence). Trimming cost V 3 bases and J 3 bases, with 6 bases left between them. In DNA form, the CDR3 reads TGTGCCAGCAGTTTGCAGGGTGGAAACACCATATATTTT. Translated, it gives CASSLQGGNTIYF.

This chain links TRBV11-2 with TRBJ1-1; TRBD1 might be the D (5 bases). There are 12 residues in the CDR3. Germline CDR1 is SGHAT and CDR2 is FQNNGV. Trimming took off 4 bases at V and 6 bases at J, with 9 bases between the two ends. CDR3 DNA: TGTGCCAGCAGCTGGGACTTTTCTGAAGCTTTCTTT. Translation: CASSWDFSEAFF. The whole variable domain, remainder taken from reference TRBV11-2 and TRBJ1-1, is EAGVAQSPRYKIIEKRQSVAFWCNPISGHATLYWYQQILGQGPKLLIQFQNNGVVDDSQLPKDRFSAERLKGVDSTLKIQPAKLEDSAVYLCASSWDFSEAFFGQGTRLTVV.

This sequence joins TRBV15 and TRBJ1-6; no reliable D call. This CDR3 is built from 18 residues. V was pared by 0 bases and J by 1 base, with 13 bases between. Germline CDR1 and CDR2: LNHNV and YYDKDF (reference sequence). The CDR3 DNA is TGTGCCACCAGCAGAGATCCCCCCGGGAGGTCCTATAATTCACCCCTCCACTTT. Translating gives CATSRDPPGRSYNSPLHF.

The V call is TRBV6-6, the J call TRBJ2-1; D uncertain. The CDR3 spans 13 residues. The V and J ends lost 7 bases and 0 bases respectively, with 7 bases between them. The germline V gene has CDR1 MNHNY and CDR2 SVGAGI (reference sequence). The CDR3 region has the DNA TGTGCCAGCACCCCCAGCTCCTACAATGAGCAGTTCTTC. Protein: CASTPSSYNEQFF.

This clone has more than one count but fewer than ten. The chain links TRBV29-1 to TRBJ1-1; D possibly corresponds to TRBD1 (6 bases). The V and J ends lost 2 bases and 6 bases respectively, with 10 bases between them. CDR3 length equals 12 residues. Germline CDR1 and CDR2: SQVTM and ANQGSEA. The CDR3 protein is CSVETPGAEAFF. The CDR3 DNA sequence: TGCAGCGTTGAAACCCCAGGGGCTGAAGCTTTCTTT.

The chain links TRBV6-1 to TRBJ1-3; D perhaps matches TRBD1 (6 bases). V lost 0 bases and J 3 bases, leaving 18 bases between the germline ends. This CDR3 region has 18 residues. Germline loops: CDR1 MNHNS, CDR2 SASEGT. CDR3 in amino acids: CASSEASGGRAVGNTIYF. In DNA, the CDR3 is TGTGCCAGCAGTGAAGCGAGTGGGGGCCGGGCTGTTGGAAACACCATATATTTT.

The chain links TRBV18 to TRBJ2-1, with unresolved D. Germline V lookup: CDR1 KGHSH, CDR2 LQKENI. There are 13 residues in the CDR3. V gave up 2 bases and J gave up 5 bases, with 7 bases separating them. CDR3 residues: CASSPEIDNEQFF. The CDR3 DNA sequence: TGTGCCAGCTCACCAGAGATCGACAATGAGCAGTTCTTC.

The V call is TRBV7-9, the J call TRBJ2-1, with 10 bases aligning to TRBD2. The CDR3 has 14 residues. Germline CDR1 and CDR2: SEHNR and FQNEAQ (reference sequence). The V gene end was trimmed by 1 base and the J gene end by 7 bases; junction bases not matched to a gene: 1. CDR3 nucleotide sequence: TGTGCCAGCAGCTTAGGACTAGCGGGTAATGAGCAGTTCTTC. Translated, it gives CASSLGLAGNEQFF.

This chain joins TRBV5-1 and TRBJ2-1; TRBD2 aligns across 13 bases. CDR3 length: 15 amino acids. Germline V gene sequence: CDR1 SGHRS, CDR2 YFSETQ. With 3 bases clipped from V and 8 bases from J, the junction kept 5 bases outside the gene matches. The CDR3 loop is CASSSGLAGEYEQFF. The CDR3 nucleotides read TGCGCCAGCAGCTCTGGACTAGCGGGGGAGTATGAGCAGTTCTTC. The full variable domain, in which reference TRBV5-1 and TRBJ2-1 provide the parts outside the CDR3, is KAGVTQTPRYLIKTRGQQVTLSCSPISGHRSVSWYQQTPGQGLQFLFEYFSETQRNKGNFPGRFSGRQFSNSRSEMNVSTLELGDSALYLCASSSGLAGEYEQFFGPGTRLTVL.

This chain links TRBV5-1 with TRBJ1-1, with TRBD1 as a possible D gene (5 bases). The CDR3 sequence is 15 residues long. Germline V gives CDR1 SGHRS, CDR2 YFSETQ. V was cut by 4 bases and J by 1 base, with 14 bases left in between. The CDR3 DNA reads TGCGCCAGCAGCGGCGAGGGGTCTTGGAACACTGAAGCTTTCTTT. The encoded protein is CASSGEGSWNTEAFF. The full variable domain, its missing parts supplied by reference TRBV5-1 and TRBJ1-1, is KAGVTQTPRYLIKTRGQQVTLSCSPISGHRSVSWYQQTPGQGLQFLFEYFSETQRNKGNFPGRFSGRQFSNSRSEMNVSTLELGDSALYLCASSGEGSWNTEAFFGQGTRLTVV.

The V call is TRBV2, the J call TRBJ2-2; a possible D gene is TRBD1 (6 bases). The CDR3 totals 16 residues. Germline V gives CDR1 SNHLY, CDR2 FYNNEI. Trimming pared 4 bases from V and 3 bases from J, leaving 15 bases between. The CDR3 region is CASSGGTRTYTGELFF. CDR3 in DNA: TGTGCCAGCAGTGGGGGGACAAGGACTTACACCGGGGAGCTGTTTTTT.

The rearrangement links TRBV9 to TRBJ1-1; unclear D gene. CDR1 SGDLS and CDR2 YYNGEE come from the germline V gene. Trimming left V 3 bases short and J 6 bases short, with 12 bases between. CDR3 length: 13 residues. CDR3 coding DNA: TGTGCCAGCAGCGCAGGAGAGGGTTCTGAAGCTTTCTTT. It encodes CASSAGEGSEAFF.

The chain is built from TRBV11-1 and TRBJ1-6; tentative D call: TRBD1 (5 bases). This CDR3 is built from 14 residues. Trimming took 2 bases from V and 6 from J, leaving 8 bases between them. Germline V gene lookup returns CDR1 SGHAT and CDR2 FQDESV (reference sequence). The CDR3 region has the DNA TGTGCCAGCAGCTTACGGAGGGGTAATTCACCCCTCCACTTT. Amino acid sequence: CASSLRRGNSPLHF.

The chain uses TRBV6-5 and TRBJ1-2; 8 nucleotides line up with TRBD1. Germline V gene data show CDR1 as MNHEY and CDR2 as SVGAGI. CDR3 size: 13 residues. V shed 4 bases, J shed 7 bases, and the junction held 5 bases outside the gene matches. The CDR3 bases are TGTGCCAGCAGTTTGCAGGGGGCAGGTGGCTACACCTTC. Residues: CASSLQGAGGYTF.

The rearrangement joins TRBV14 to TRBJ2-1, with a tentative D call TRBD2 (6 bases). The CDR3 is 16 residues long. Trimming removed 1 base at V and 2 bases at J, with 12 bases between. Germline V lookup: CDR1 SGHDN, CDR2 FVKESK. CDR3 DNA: TGTGCCAGCAGCCAAGTAGGGCGGGGAACCTACAATGAGCAGTTCTTC. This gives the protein CASSQVGRGTYNEQFF.

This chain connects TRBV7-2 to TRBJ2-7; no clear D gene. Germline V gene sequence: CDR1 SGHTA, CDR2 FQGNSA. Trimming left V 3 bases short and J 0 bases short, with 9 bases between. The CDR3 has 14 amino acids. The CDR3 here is CASSLGKSSYEQYF. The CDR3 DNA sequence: TGTGCCAGCAGCTTGGGGAAGAGCTCCTACGAGCAGTACTTC.

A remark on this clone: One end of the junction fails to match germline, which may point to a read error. DNA for the CDR3: TGTGCTAGCAGCGGACCTAGGAGGATCCAAATGAACACTGAAGCTTTCTTT. It translates to CASSGPRRIQMNTEAFF. V usage is TRBV7-7 and J usage is TRBJ1-1; no firm D call. This CDR3 contains 17 residues. Per the germline V gene, CDR1 is SSHAT and CDR2 is FNYEAQ (reference sequence).